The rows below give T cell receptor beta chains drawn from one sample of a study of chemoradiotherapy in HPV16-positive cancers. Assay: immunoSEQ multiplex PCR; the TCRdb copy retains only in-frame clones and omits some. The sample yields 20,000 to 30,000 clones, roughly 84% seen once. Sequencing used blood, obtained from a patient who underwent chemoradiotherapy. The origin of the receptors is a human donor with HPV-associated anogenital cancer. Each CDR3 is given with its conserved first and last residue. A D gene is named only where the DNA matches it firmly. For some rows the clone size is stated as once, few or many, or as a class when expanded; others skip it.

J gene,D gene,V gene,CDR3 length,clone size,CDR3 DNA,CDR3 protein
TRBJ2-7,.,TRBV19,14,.,TGTGCCAGTAGTCCATGGACGGACTCCTACGAGCAGTACTTC,CASSPWTDSYEQYF
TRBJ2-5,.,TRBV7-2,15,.,TGTGCCAGCAGCTTATTCTCAGGGGTCCAAGAGACCCAGTACTTC,CASSLFSGVQETQYF
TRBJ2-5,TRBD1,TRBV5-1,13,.,TGCGCCAGCAGCTCGGGACAGAGGGAGACCCAGTACTTC,CASSSGQRETQYF
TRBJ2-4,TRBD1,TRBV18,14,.,TGTGCCAGCTCACCGTTCCGGGACAGGGACATTCAGTACTTC,CASSPFRDRDIQYF
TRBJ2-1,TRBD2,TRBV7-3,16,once,TGTGCCAGCAGCTTTAGGGCGGGAGGGTCCTACAATGAGCAGTTCTTC,CASSFRAGGSYNEQFF
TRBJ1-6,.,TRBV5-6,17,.,TGTGCCAGCAGCTGGGGGAGCCACAGCTCCTATAATTCACCCCTCCACTTT,CASSWGSHSSYNSPLHF
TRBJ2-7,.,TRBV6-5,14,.,TGTGCCAGCAGTCCCTATGGAAATCCCTACGAGCAGTACTTC,CASSPYGNPYEQYF
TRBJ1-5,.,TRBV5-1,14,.,TGCGCCAGCAGCACACTCCCCGGGAATCAGCCCCAGCATTTT,CASSTLPGNQPQHF
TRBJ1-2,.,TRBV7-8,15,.,TGTGCCAGCAGCCCCAGGCAGGGGACCCCTTATGGCTACACCTTC,CASSPRQGTPYGYTF
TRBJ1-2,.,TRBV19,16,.,TGTGCCAGTAGTAATCCCGGGATCTGGGGGGACTATGGCTACACCTTC,CASSNPGIWGDYGYTF
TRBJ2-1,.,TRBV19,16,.,TGTGCCAGTAGGCATAGACAGGTGAGCTCCTACAATGAGCAGTTCTTC,CASRHRQVSSYNEQFF
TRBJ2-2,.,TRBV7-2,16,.,TGTGCCAGCAGCTTTGACCAGGACCTAAACACCGGGGAGCTGTTTTTT,CASSFDQDLNTGELFF
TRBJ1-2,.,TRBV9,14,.,TGTGCCAGCAGCGTAGAAGGGTCTAACTATGGCTACACCTTC,CASSVEGSNYGYTF
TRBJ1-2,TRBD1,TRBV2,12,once,TGTGCCAGCAGGACAGGGGGCGTTGGCTACACCTTC,CASRTGGVGYTF
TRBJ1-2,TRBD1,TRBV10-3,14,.,TGTGCCATCAGTGAGGGACAGGGGTTCGATGGCTACACCTTC,CAISEGQGFDGYTF
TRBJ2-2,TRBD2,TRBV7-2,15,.,TGTGCCAGCAGAGGGGCTAGCGGGAGGACCGGGGAGCTGTTTTTT,CASRGASGRTGELFF
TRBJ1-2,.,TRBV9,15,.,TGTGCCAGCAGCCTTCAGGCGACCGACTCCTATGGCTACACCTTC,CASSLQATDSYGYTF
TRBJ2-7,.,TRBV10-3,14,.,TGTGCCATCAAAGGGGCGGGACGGAGTAACGAGCAGTACTTC,CAIKGAGRSNEQYF
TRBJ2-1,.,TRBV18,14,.,TGTGCCAGCTCTGACGGACCCTGGCGGAATGAGCAGTTCTTC,CASSDGPWRNEQFF
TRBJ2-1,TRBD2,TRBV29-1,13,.,TGCAGCGTAGTTAGCGGGGGGGTTTATGAGCAGTTCTTC,CSVVSGGVYEQFF
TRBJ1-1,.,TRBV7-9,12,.,TGTGCCAGCAGCGTACAGGGTACTGAAGCTTTCTTT,CASSVQGTEAFF
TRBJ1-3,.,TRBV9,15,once,TGTGCCAGCAGCCCCTTTTGGGCCTCTGGAAACACCATATATTTT,CASSPFWASGNTIYF
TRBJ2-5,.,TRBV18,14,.,TGTGCCAGCTCACCATCGGACATCCAAGAGACCCAGTACTTC,CASSPSDIQETQYF
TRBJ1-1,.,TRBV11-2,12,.,TGTGCCAGCACAGGAGGCGCGGGGGGAGCTTTCTTT,CASTGGAGGAFF
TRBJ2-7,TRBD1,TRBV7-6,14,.,TGTGCCAGCACCGCCGGGACAGGGGACTACGAGCAGTACTTC,CASTAGTGDYEQYF
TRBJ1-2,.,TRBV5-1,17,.,TGCGCCAGCAGCTTGTTCGGTAAAGAGACAGGAAACTATGGCTACACCTTC,CASSLFGKETGNYGYTF
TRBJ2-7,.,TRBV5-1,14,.,TGCGCCAGCGGAGAAAGGGCCGACTCCTACGAGCAGTACTTC,CASGERADSYEQYF
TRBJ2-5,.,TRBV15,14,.,TGTGCCACCAGCAGAGATTCAACGGGGGAGACCCAGTACTTC,CATSRDSTGETQYF
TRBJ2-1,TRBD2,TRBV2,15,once,TGTGCCAGCAGGCTAGCGGAGAGCTCCTACAATGAGCAGTTCTTC,CASRLAESSYNEQFF
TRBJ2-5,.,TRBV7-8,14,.,TGTGCCAGCAGCCCCGGGGTCGCTCAAGAGACCCAGTACTTC,CASSPGVAQETQYF